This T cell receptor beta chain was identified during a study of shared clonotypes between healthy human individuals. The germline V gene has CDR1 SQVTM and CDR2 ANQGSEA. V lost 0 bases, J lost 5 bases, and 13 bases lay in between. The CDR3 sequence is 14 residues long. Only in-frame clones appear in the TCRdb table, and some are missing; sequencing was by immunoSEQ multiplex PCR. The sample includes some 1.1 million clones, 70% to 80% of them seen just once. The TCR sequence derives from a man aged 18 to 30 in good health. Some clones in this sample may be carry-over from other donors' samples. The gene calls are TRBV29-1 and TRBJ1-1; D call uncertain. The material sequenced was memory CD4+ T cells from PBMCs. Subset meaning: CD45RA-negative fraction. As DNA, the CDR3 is TGCAGCGTTGAAGATCCGGTGAAACAGACTGAAGCTTTCTTT. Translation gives CSVEDPVKQTEAFF.